This T cell receptor beta chain was sequenced in a study of identical twins. The length of the CDR3 is 13 residues. Germline V CDR1 and CDR2: SNHLY, FYNNEI. V was clipped by 4 bases and J by 0 bases, with 4 bases between them. TCRdb re-derived calls from the 5' RACE reads in MiXCR, one entry per CDR3 protein. The sample has a few hundred thousand distinct CDR3 sequences; approximately 14% are singletons. This same sample was also part of a study on yellow fever vaccine responses in identical twins.

Sequencing used CD4+ T cells sorted from blood. V usage is TRBV2 and J usage is TRBJ1-5; D not certain. This TCR derives from a woman younger than 35 in good health. In DNA form, the CDR3 reads TGTGCCAGCAGTGTATATAGCAATCAGCCCCAGCATTTT. Translation gives CASSVYSNQPQHF.